These 20 T cell receptor beta chains came from one sample sequenced in a study of blood T cell repertoires in COVID-19 (dated by TCRdb to about 2020). Library preparation used the immunoSEQ multiplex PCR assay. Imported from immuneACCESS, the table was reduced by TCRdb to in-frame sequences with V and J called. These copies leave out some clones; in studies compared against another copy, an unresolved V gene accounts for under half, and the cause of the remainder is not known. The sample profile shows approximately 180,000 clones; over 75% of them were found once. The ten largest clones capture 9.5% to 12% of the sample. Sequences were obtained from peripheral blood. The receptors derive from a human donor with active or convalescent COVID-19. The donor label of this sample is uncertain.

The V and J genes are TRBV5-6 and TRBJ1-2, with D perhaps matching TRBD1 (6 bases). V dropped 4 bases and J dropped 4 bases, with 20 bases sitting between them. Per the germline V gene, CDR1 is SGHDT and CDR2 is YYEEEE. This CDR3 has 16 amino acids. The CDR3 sequence: CASSGQLGSPLYGYTF. CDR3 DNA: TGTGCCAGCAGCGGACAGCTAGGGTCCCCTCTCTATGGCTACACCTTC.

This clone was picked up one time. The rearrangement links TRBV11-2 to TRBJ2-5, with a weak D call TRBD1 (6 bases). The CDR3 contains 13 residues. The germline V gene has CDR1 SGHAT and CDR2 FQNNGV. V shed 2 bases and J shed 5 bases, with 9 bases lying between them. The CDR3 here is CASSLTGWETQYF. CDR3 sequence (DNA): TGTGCCAGCAGCTTAACAGGGTGGGAGACCCAGTACTTC.

This rearrangement joins TRBV28 to TRBJ2-5; TRBD2 agrees at 9 bases. CDR3 length equals 15 residues. V was clipped by 3 bases and J by 0 bases; unmatched bases: 2. Germline values: CDR1 MDHEN, CDR2 SYDVKM. The CDR3 DNA sequence: TGTGCCAGCAGTTTTAGCGGGAGTTACCAAGAGACCCAGTACTTC. Protein product: CASSFSGSYQETQYF. Supplemented by reference TRBV28 and TRBJ2-5, the full variable domain reads DVKVTQSSRYLVKRTGEKVFLECVQDMDHENMFWYRQDPGLGLRLIYFSYDVKMKEKGDIPEGYSVSREKKERFSLILESASTNQTSMYLCASSFSGSYQETQYFGPGTRLLVL.

The chain is built from TRBV28 and TRBJ1-5; tentatively, D is TRBD1 (5 bases). V dropped 8 bases and J dropped 4 bases, with 15 bases sitting between them. The CDR3 length is 14 residues. Germline values: CDR1 MDHEN, CDR2 SYDVKM. The CDR3 DNA sequence: TGTGCCAGCCGGGGCGGGGGAAGTAATCAGCCCCAGCATTTT. Translated: CASRGGGSNQPQHF.

This sequence joins TRBV5-8 and TRBJ1-5, with 8 bases matching TRBD1. There are 14 residues in the CDR3. Germline V gene lookup returns CDR1 SGHTS and CDR2 YDEGEE. V was clipped by 3 bases and J by 4 bases; unmatched bases: 3. CDR3 sequence: CASSSGQVNQPQHF. CDR3 nucleotides: TGTGCCAGCAGCTCGGGACAGGTTAATCAGCCCCAGCATTTT.

This clone has a handful of counts. The chain carries TRBV28 and TRBJ2-3, with 8 nucleotides matching TRBD1. The CDR3 has 15 amino acids. Germline V gene lookup returns CDR1 MDHEN and CDR2 SYDVKM. V dropped 4 bases and J dropped 4; count of bases not matched to a gene: 7. CDR3 amino acids: CASSSRTGSADTQYF. CDR3 in DNA: TGTGCCAGCAGTTCTCGGACAGGGTCGGCAGATACGCAGTATTTT.

The chain couples TRBV11-2 to TRBJ2-1; 13 bases agree with TRBD2. The germline CDR1 and CDR2 sequences are SGHAT and FQNNGV. The ends lost 5 bases at V and 7 bases at J; junction bases unmatched: 8. The CDR3 is made up of 16 amino acids. The CDR3 loop is CASSRRTSGGGNEQFF. The CDR3 region has the DNA TGTGCCAGCAGCAGACGGACTAGCGGGGGAGGGAATGAGCAGTTCTTC.

V and J are TRBV30 and TRBJ1-4; D gene ambiguous. This CDR3 comprises 13 residues. The ends were cut back, 3 bases at V and 7 bases at J, with 12 bases in the middle. Germline loops: CDR1 GTSNPN, CDR2 SVGIG (reference sequence). The CDR3 reads CAWREYGGEKLFF. CDR3 nucleotides: TGTGCCTGGAGGGAGTACGGCGGTGAAAAACTGTTTTTT.

J is TRBJ2-3 and V is TRBV11-2, with D tentatively TRBD2 (5 bases). Germline CDR1 SGHAT, CDR2 FQNNGV. Between the trimmed V and J ends, which lost 5 bases and 8 bases, there was a span of 11 bases. This CDR3 comprises 12 residues. The CDR3 reads CASSTSGFTQYF. Written as DNA, the CDR3 is TGTGCCAGCAGCACCAGCGGATTTACGCAGTATTTT.

This clone is a singleton in its sample. The chain combines TRBV6-5 with TRBJ2-7; D remains unclear. V was cut by 6 bases and J by 4 bases, with 16 bases left in between. Germline CDR1 MNHEY, CDR2 SVGAGI. The CDR3 runs to 14 residues. The CDR3 loop reads CASRVSLTRYEQYF. The CDR3 DNA reads as TGTGCCAGCAGAGTTTCTCTAACCCGTTACGAGCAGTACTTC.

V usage is TRBV7-3 and J usage is TRBJ2-7; 8 nucleotides align to TRBD2. Trimming cost V 0 bases and J 2 bases; bases outside gene matches: 3. Germline assignment: CDR1 SGHTA and CDR2 FQGTGA. CDR3 size: 15 residues. The CDR3 region has the DNA TGTGCCAGCAGCTTAACTAGCGGGAACACCTACGAGCAGTACTTC. It codes for CASSLTSGNTYEQYF.

The chain links TRBV19 to TRBJ2-6, with 7 bases matching TRBD1. The V gene end was trimmed by 0 bases and the J gene end by 4 bases; junction bases not matched to a gene: 12. This CDR3 has 19 amino acids. Germline assignment: CDR1 LNHDA and CDR2 SQIVND (reference sequence). The CDR3 loop is CASSIDLPRQGSGANVLTF. The DNA for the CDR3 is TGTGCCAGTAGTATAGACCTCCCCCGACAGGGATCGGGGGCCAACGTCCTGACTTTC.

The chain joins TRBV20-1 to TRBJ2-1; D uncertain. Germline V lookup: CDR1 DFQATT, CDR2 SNEGSKA (reference sequence). Trimming shortened V by 2 bases and J by 10 bases, and 6 bases separated the two germline ends. This CDR3 is 10 amino acids long. The CDR3 nucleotides read TGCAGTGCTAGATCACAGGAGCAGTTCTTC. This gives the protein CSARSQEQFF.

The gene calls are TRBV6-4 and TRBJ1-6; TRBD1 aligns across 8 bases. Trimming took 3 bases from V and 8 from J; bases not matched to a gene: 6. Germline assignment: CDR1 MRHNA and CDR2 SNTAGT. This CDR3 region has 15 residues. This CDR3 is CASSEQRQGYSPLHF. DNA of the CDR3: TGTGCCAGCAGTGAACAGCGACAGGGGTATTCACCCCTCCACTTT.

The rearrangement joins TRBV9 to TRBJ2-7; 9 bases agree with TRBD1. This CDR3 has 14 amino acids. Looked up from germline, CDR1 is SGDLS and CDR2 is YYNGEE. V trimming: 4 bases; J trimming: 4 bases; junction bases outside the gene matches: 6. CDR3 sequence (DNA): TGTGCCAGCAGCCCTTGGGACAGGGTATACGAGCAGTACTTC. Translated: CASSPWDRVYEQYF. Complete variable domain (other parts from reference TRBV9 and TRBJ2-7): DSGVTQTPKHLITATGQRVTLRCSPRSGDLSVYWYQQSLDQGLQFLIQYYNGEERAKGNILERFSAQQFPDLHSELNLSSLELGDSALYFCASSPWDRVYEQYFGPGTRLTVT.

Only one count was recorded for this clone. The chain recombines TRBV25-1 with TRBJ2-1; 7 bases are a match to TRBD2. The CDR3 spans 15 residues. Looked up from germline, CDR1 is MGHDK and CDR2 is SYGVNS. J was trimmed by 9 bases and V by 3 bases; bases with no gene match: 11. The chain's CDR3 is CASSDDPMTSSEQFF. The CDR3 bases are TGTGCCAGCAGTGACGACCCTATGACTAGCTCTGAGCAGTTCTTC.

The chain combines TRBV28 with TRBJ1-1, with D perhaps TRBD1 (6 bases). The CDR3 totals 15 residues. From germline, CDR1 is MDHEN and CDR2 SYDVKM. V was trimmed by 3 bases and J by 6 bases, leaving 17 bases between them. The CDR3 spells CASSFWQGNKAEAFF. DNA for the CDR3: TGTGCCAGCAGTTTTTGGCAGGGGAATAAAGCTGAAGCTTTCTTT.

Regarding this clone: A read error may account for a junction end that differs from germline. V and J are TRBV7-9 and TRBJ2-7; 8 bases are a match to TRBD2. CDR1 is SEHNR and CDR2 is FQNEAQ in the germline V gene (reference sequence). CDR3 length equals 11 residues. CDR3 loop: CASSSYSGILF. The DNA of the CDR3 is TGTGCCAGCAGCTCTTATAGCGGGATCTTATTC.

J is TRBJ1-4 and V is TRBV18; 10 bases match TRBD1. Trimming removed 0 bases from V and 3 bases from J; junction bases left unmatched: 4. CDR3 length: 17 residues. Germline V CDR1 and CDR2: KGHSH, LQKENI. CDR3 in DNA: TGTGCCAGCTCACCACCGAGACAGGGGGCGGCTAATGAAAAACTGTTTTTT. As protein: CASSPPRQGAANEKLFF.

The V gene is TRBV18, the J gene TRBJ2-5; maybe TRBD1 (5 bases). Trimming left V 3 bases short and J 5 bases short, with 19 bases between. Per the germline V gene, CDR1 is KGHSH and CDR2 is LQKENI. This CDR3 region has 16 residues. The CDR3 bases are TGTGCCAGCTCACCGCCCGTGGACAATCTAAGGGAGACCCAGTACTTC. Protein product: CASSPPVDNLRETQYF. The full variable domain, its missing parts supplied by reference TRBV18 and TRBJ2-5, is NAGVMQNPRHLVRRRGQEARLRCSPMKGHSHVYWYRQLPEEGLKFMVYLQKENIIDESGMPKERFSAEFPKEGPSILRIQQVVRGDSAAYFCASSPPVDNLRETQYFGPGTRLLVL.